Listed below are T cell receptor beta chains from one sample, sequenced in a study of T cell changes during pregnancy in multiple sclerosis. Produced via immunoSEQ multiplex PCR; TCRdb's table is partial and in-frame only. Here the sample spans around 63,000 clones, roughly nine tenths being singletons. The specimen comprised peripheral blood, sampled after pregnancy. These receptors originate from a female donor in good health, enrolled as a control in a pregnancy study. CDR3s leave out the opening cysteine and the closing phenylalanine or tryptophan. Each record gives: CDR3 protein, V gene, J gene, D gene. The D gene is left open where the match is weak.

CDR3: ASSVEQGANYGYT; V: TRBV9; J: TRBJ1-2; D: .
CDR3: ASSVEDRGPTIY; V: TRBV9; J: TRBJ1-3; D: TRBD1
CDR3: ASSQADARRTHYEQY; V: TRBV4-1; J: TRBJ2-7; D: .
CDR3: ASSVGGFLDSPSYEQY; V: TRBV9; J: TRBJ2-7; D: .
CDR3: ASKVQGVYGYT; V: TRBV2; J: TRBJ1-2; D: TRBD1
CDR3: ASSQDPELYGYT; V: TRBV4-3; J: TRBJ1-2; D: .
CDR3: AISDGGAQGETQY; V: TRBV10-3; J: TRBJ2-5; D: .
CDR3: ASSPYSDRAQETQY; V: TRBV7-2; J: TRBJ2-5; D: TRBD1
CDR3: ASSVGLAGWDYPETQY; V: TRBV9; J: TRBJ2-5; D: TRBD2
CDR3: ASSTSTDTQY; V: TRBV5-4; J: TRBJ2-3; D: .
CDR3: ASTSTEAF; V: TRBV6-6; J: TRBJ1-1; D: .
CDR3: ASSLSDRELYNEQF; V: TRBV28; J: TRBJ2-1; D: TRBD1
CDR3: ASSQEEDRGNLIQY; V: TRBV4-3; J: TRBJ2-4; D: TRBD1
CDR3: ASSLGGTENEKLF; V: TRBV5-1; J: TRBJ1-4; D: TRBD1
CDR3: ASSGSGGTDTQY; V: TRBV9; J: TRBJ2-3; D: TRBD2
CDR3: ASSLERSTEAF; V: TRBV5-6; J: TRBJ1-1; D: .
CDR3: ASLLVGYT; V: TRBV2; J: TRBJ1-2; D: .
CDR3: ASSFGLTGSGANVLT; V: TRBV5-4; J: TRBJ2-6; D: .
CDR3: ASRRDRGNTEAF; V: TRBV27; J: TRBJ1-1; D: TRBD1
CDR3: ASSEREGSGRQTQY; V: TRBV2; J: TRBJ2-5; D: .
CDR3: ATSRGGGREQY; V: TRBV15; J: TRBJ2-7; D: TRBD2
CDR3: ASSLVQGSTEAF; V: TRBV5-4; J: TRBJ1-1; D: .
CDR3: ASRPTDSRTLNTEAF; V: TRBV19; J: TRBJ1-1; D: .
CDR3: ASSLGNVRGPSGYT; V: TRBV7-2; J: TRBJ1-2; D: TRBD1
CDR3: ASSPQFSGANVLT; V: TRBV6-6; J: TRBJ2-6; D: .
CDR3: ASSPGTPLKPQH; V: TRBV7-9; J: TRBJ1-5; D: .
CDR3: ALTGVTGELF; V: TRBV30; J: TRBJ2-2; D: .
CDR3: ASGPTQGRGDEQY; V: TRBV12-5; J: TRBJ2-7; D: .
CDR3: ASSTSAGENQPQH; V: TRBV9; J: TRBJ1-5; D: .
CDR3: ASARNQEFRGEQY; V: TRBV5-1; J: TRBJ2-7; D: .
CDR3: ASRGREGNEKLF; V: TRBV5-1; J: TRBJ1-4; D: .
CDR3: ASSHRDTSYEQY; V: TRBV19; J: TRBJ2-7; D: .
CDR3: ASSQDLAGVETQY; V: TRBV4-3; J: TRBJ2-5; D: TRBD2
CDR3: ASSLAGFYHEQY; V: TRBV5-1; J: TRBJ2-7; D: .
CDR3: ASGTGSYEQY; V: TRBV11-3; J: TRBJ2-7; D: TRBD1
CDR3: ASRRTQGYGYT; V: TRBV27; J: TRBJ1-2; D: .
CDR3: ASTPTGGGEKLF; V: TRBV7-9; J: TRBJ1-4; D: TRBD1
CDR3: ASNGQADEKLF; V: TRBV6-1; J: TRBJ1-4; D: TRBD1
CDR3: ASSHRQGASTGELF; V: TRBV7-8; J: TRBJ2-2; D: TRBD1
CDR3: ASSPRTGNQPQH; V: TRBV7-2; J: TRBJ1-5; D: TRBD1
CDR3: ASRGGASLETQY; V: TRBV18; J: TRBJ2-5; D: TRBD2
CDR3: ASRESGLSTDTQY; V: TRBV7-2; J: TRBJ2-3; D: .
CDR3: AWSVGDTEAF; V: TRBV30; J: TRBJ1-1; D: .
CDR3: AWSTGETQY; V: TRBV30; J: TRBJ2-5; D: .
CDR3: ASSVEQGVAETQY; V: TRBV9; J: TRBJ2-5; D: TRBD1
CDR3: ASMALTSGGANEQF; V: TRBV19; J: TRBJ2-1; D: TRBD2
CDR3: ASSRILGQGIETQY; V: TRBV7-2; J: TRBJ2-5; D: TRBD1
CDR3: ASSDGTGGRNEQF; V: TRBV9; J: TRBJ2-1; D: TRBD1
CDR3: ASSLRPTSGDYNEQF; V: TRBV7-3; J: TRBJ2-1; D: TRBD2
CDR3: AWSKDRGGELF; V: TRBV30; J: TRBJ1-4; D: TRBD1